One and the same sample provided the 29 T cell receptor beta chains below, sequenced in a study of T cell clones after liver transplantation (dated by TCRdb to the late 2010s). To prepare the library, the immunoSEQ multiplex PCR assay was applied. TCRdb stores this immuneACCESS table with in-frame sequences only. Part of the clones is absent; in the studies checked, under half of the shortfall reflects unresolved V genes, and no reason is known for the rest. This sample holds roughly 100,000 clones; approximately 79% were observed only once. The ten largest clones represent roughly 2.8% of the sample. Specimen: CD4+ T cells from blood, collected around 49 months after liver transplant. Every receptor here comes from a human patient who received a liver transplant. Some T cells may derive from the graft donor when a transplant has been performed.

The V and J genes are TRBV2 and TRBJ1-5; D possibly corresponds to TRBD1 (6 bases). Per germline, CDR1 SNHLY and CDR2 FYNNEI. CDR3 length: 15 amino acids. Deletions cut 6 bases from V and 6 bases from J, with 18 bases between. Here the CDR3 reads CASSLGTPGGQPQHF. CDR3 sequence (DNA): TGTGCCAGCAGCCTCGGGACACCTGGAGGTCAGCCCCAGCATTTT.

CDR3 region: CASSLSGETQYF. As DNA, the CDR3 is TGTGCCAGCAGCTTATCAGGAGAGACCCAGTACTTC. The chain uses TRBV7-3 and TRBJ2-5; D unresolved. This CDR3 region has 12 residues. Trimming took off 2 bases at V and 4 bases at J, with 5 bases between the two ends. Looked up from germline, CDR1 is SGHTA and CDR2 is FQGTGA.

The CDR3 reads CASSARGPGNTIYF. In nucleotides, the CDR3 is TGTGCCAGCAGTGCCCGGGGACCCGGAAACACCATATATTTT. The chain is built from TRBV2 and TRBJ1-3, with D possibly TRBD1 on 5 matching bases. CDR3 length equals 14 residues. Germline values: CDR1 SNHLY, CDR2 FYNNEI. Trimming removed 4 bases at V and 4 bases at J, with 11 bases between. The variable domain in full, with the rest retrieved from reference TRBV2 and TRBJ1-3, is EPEVTQTPSHQVTQMGQEVILRCVPISNHLYFYWYRQILGQKVEFLVSFYNNEISEKSEIFDDQFSVERPDGSNFTLKIRSTKLEDSAMYFCASSARGPGNTIYFGEGSWLTVV.

The chain carries TRBV28 and TRBJ1-5, with D unclear. The CDR3 is 14 amino acids. V was cut by 3 bases and J by 7 bases, with 13 bases left in between. Germline CDR1 is MDHEN and CDR2 is SYDVKM. Written as DNA, the CDR3 is TGTGCCAGCAGTTTCACTACCCCTAGACAGCCCCAGCATTTT. It specifies CASSFTTPRQPQHF.

The V gene is TRBV19, the J gene TRBJ2-5; D is ambiguous. CDR1 LNHDA and CDR2 SQIVND come from the germline V gene (reference sequence). Trimming took 7 bases from V and 5 from J, leaving 8 bases between them. This CDR3 is 11 amino acids long. DNA for the CDR3: TGTGCCAGTATGTCGGTCGAGACCCAGTACTTC. As protein: CASMSVETQYF.

V is TRBV4-2 and J is TRBJ1-4, with D unclear. The CDR3 runs to 15 residues. V was trimmed by 0 bases and J by 6 bases, leaving 11 bases between them. Germline values: CDR1 LGHNA, CDR2 YNFKEQ. The CDR3 loop is CASSQDIGRDEKLFF. The CDR3, as DNA: TGTGCCAGCAGCCAAGATATAGGGCGGGATGAAAAACTGTTTTTT.

V is TRBV28 and J is TRBJ1-2; tentative D call: TRBD1 (6 bases). Looked up from germline, CDR1 is MDHEN and CDR2 is SYDVKM. Trimming removed 2 bases from V and 8 bases from J, with 15 bases in between. The CDR3 consists of 14 residues. The CDR3 nucleotides are TGTGCCAGCAGTTTAGCGGGGGGCAGAGGGGGCTACACCTTC. Translating it yields CASSLAGGRGGYTF.

The gene calls are TRBV5-6 and TRBJ1-3, with D possibly TRBD1 on 5 matching bases. Germline V gene lookup returns CDR1 SGHDT and CDR2 YYEEEE. Trimming took 2 bases from V and 0 from J, leaving 12 bases between them. CDR3 length: 16 amino acids. As DNA, the CDR3 is TGTGCCAGCAGCTTACAGGCGCTGTACTCTGGAAACACCATATATTTT. This gives the protein CASSLQALYSGNTIYF.

The rearrangement uses TRBV19 and TRBJ1-2, with 8 bases that match TRBD1. Germline lookup yields CDR1 LNHDA and CDR2 SQIVND (reference sequence). There are 14 residues in the CDR3. V dropped 7 bases and J dropped 10; count of bases not matched to a gene: 14. This CDR3 is CASTLRQGSFFYTF. In nucleotides, the CDR3 is TGTGCCAGTACCCTGAGACAGGGGTCTTTCTTCTACACCTTC. The whole variable domain, filled in from reference TRBV19 and TRBJ1-2, reads DGGITQSPKYLFRKEGQNVTLSCEQNLNHDAMYWYRQDPGQGLRLIYYSQIVNDFQKGDIAEGYSVSREKKESFPLTVTSAQKNPTAFYLCASTLRQGSFFYTFGSGTRLTVV.

The sample holds one count of this clone. The CDR3 DNA sequence: TGTGCCAGCAACCCGGCGGGACAGGGAAATCAGCCCCAGCATTTT. Translated, it gives CASNPAGQGNQPQHF. This rearrangement joins TRBV9 to TRBJ1-5; 9 positions match TRBD1. V shed 6 bases and J 4 bases; nucleotides not matched to a gene: 8. The CDR3 length is 15 residues. Germline CDR1 reads SGDLS; CDR2 reads YYNGEE.

The CDR3 nucleotides are TGTGCCAGCAGGTACAGGGCCCTGAACACTGAAGCTTTCTTT. It is translated as CASRYRALNTEAFF. The chain joins TRBV27 to TRBJ1-1; weak D call: TRBD1 (6 bases). The CDR3 length is 14 residues. V lost 6 bases to trimming and J lost 0 bases, with 11 bases between them. Germline CDR1 and CDR2: MNHEY and SMNVEV (reference sequence).

The V call is TRBV7-2, the J call TRBJ2-7; D ambiguous. Germline V lookup: CDR1 SGHTA, CDR2 FQGNSA. The CDR3 consists of 17 residues. The V gene lost 0 bases and the J gene lost 0 bases, with 15 bases spanning the gap. The CDR3 spells CASSLARMGSISYEQYF. CDR3 in DNA: TGTGCCAGCAGCTTAGCGCGTATGGGTTCAATCTCCTACGAGCAGTACTTC.

Written as DNA, the CDR3 is TGTGCCAGCAGCTTGGAGGGGACAGGGAGGTCTGGAAACACCATATATTTT. Its translation: CASSLEGTGRSGNTIYF. The rearrangement uses TRBV7-6 and TRBJ1-3, with 9 bases identical to TRBD1. The CDR3 length is 17 residues. Germline-derived CDR1 and CDR2 are SGHVS and FNYEAQ. V shed 3 bases and J 1 base; nucleotides not matched to a gene: 7.

Comments on this clone: Other DNA sequences from this sample encode an identical CDR3 as well. This chain connects TRBV7-2 to TRBJ1-2; 8 bases are shared with TRBD1. The CDR3 is made up of 13 amino acids. V dropped 4 bases and J dropped 8; count of bases not matched to a gene: 6. The germline V gene has CDR1 SGHTA and CDR2 FQGNSA. In DNA form, the CDR3 reads TGTGCCAGCAGCTCCCTACAGGGGGAGGGCTACACCTTC. Its protein is CASSSLQGEGYTF.

The rearrangement links TRBV7-6 to TRBJ1-2; weak D call: TRBD1 (6 bases). From germline, CDR1 is SGHVS and CDR2 FNYEAQ. V lost 3 bases to trimming and J lost 4 bases, with 9 bases between them. There are 13 residues in the CDR3. The CDR3 coding sequence is TGTGCCAGCAGCTTGACAGGAGGCTATGGCTACACCTTC. Translated: CASSLTGGYGYTF.

The chain employs TRBV19 and TRBJ1-5, with TRBD1 as a possible D gene (5 bases). Germline V lookup: CDR1 LNHDA, CDR2 SQIVND (reference sequence). This CDR3 is 15 amino acids long. Trimming removed 3 bases at V and 3 bases at J, with 12 bases between. The CDR3 DNA follows: TGTGCCAGTAGTATGGAGGGGACCGTCAATCAGCCCCAGCATTTT. Translated, it gives CASSMEGTVNQPQHF.

The chain carries TRBV6-1 and TRBJ1-5; D remains unclear. V lost 7 bases, J lost 9 bases, and 16 bases lay in between. Germline V lookup: CDR1 MNHNS, CDR2 SASEGT. The CDR3 is made up of 13 amino acids. As DNA, the CDR3 is TGTGCCAGCACCTTGGACCGGGTATCGCCCCAGCATTTT. It encodes CASTLDRVSPQHF.

The chain carries TRBV4-1 and TRBJ2-3, with 13 bases matching TRBD2. Germline CDR1 MGHRA, CDR2 YSYEKL. V was pared by 1 base and J by 0 bases, with 1 base of the junction left unmatched. The length of the CDR3 is 17 residues. The CDR3 DNA sequence: TGCGCCAGCAGCCAAGTGGGACTAGCGGGAAGCACAGATACGCAGTATTTT. As protein: CASSQVGLAGSTDTQYF.

This chain joins TRBV6-6 and TRBJ2-3; tentative D call: TRBD2 (6 bases). The V gene lost 1 base and the J gene lost 2 bases, with 13 bases spanning the gap. This CDR3 is built from 16 residues. The germline V gene encodes CDR1 MNHNY and CDR2 SVGAGI (reference sequence). CDR3 in DNA: TGTGCCAGCAGTTACTGGGCGGGAAGGGACACAGATACGCAGTATTTT. Residues: CASSYWAGRDTDTQYF.

The table lists this clone with a few counts. The V call is TRBV5-4, the J call TRBJ2-1; D uncertain. Germline loops: CDR1 SGHNT, CDR2 YYREEE (reference sequence). V was clipped by 3 bases and J by 2 bases, with 0 bases between them. This CDR3 is 11 amino acids long. CDR3 in amino acids: CASSSYNEQFF. The DNA for the CDR3 is TGTGCCAGCAGCTCCTACAATGAGCAGTTCTTC.

This chain uses TRBV15 with TRBJ2-1, with TRBD1 as a possible D gene (6 bases). V lost 5 bases to trimming and J lost 4 bases, with 9 bases between them. In germline, CDR1 is LNHNV, CDR2 YYDKDF (reference sequence). CDR3 length: 13 residues. CDR3 loop: CATSSGEYNEQFF. The CDR3 DNA sequence: TGTGCCACCAGCTCAGGGGAGTACAATGAGCAGTTCTTC.

The J gene is TRBJ1-5, the V gene TRBV19; tentative D call: TRBD1 (5 bases). Germline V CDR1 and CDR2: LNHDA, SQIVND (reference sequence). There are 14 residues in the CDR3. V lost 6 bases and J 3 bases, leaving 12 bases between the germline ends. The CDR3 DNA sequence: TGTGCCAGTAGACCGGGACTGCTCAATCAGCCCCAGCATTTT. Protein product: CASRPGLLNQPQHF.

The chain combines TRBV5-5 with TRBJ2-1; a possible D gene is TRBD2 (6 bases). V gave up 2 bases and J gave up 2 bases, with 14 bases separating them. CDR3 size: 16 residues. CDR1 and CDR2 (germline): SGHKS, YYEKEE (reference sequence). The CDR3 reads CASSFRGILTYNEQFF. The DNA of the CDR3 is TGTGCCAGCAGCTTTCGCGGGATACTTACCTACAATGAGCAGTTCTTC.

The rearrangement links TRBV28 to TRBJ1-2; the D gene is possibly TRBD1 (5 bases). Germline CDR1 is MDHEN and CDR2 is SYDVKM. Trimming left V 6 bases short and J 7 bases short, with 15 bases between. This CDR3 region has 13 residues. In DNA, the CDR3 is TGTGCCAGCAGGCCAGGGACCCATGGTGGCTACACCTTC. Protein: CASRPGTHGGYTF.

In this sample, this clone turned up a few times. This chain links TRBV6-5 with TRBJ1-6; TRBD1 aligns across 8 bases. The ends lost 4 bases at V and 11 bases at J; junction bases unmatched: 10. There are 15 residues in the CDR3. Germline values: CDR1 MNHEY, CDR2 SVGAGI. The DNA for the CDR3 is TGTGCCAGCAGTTTCTACGGACAGGGTGTAGCACCCCTCCACTTT. Its translation is CASSFYGQGVAPLHF.

This clone was observed a few times. The chain uses TRBV11-2 and TRBJ1-2; 9 bases match TRBD1. This CDR3 spans 14 amino acids. V gave up 1 base and J gave up 7 bases; unmatched junction bases: 4. Germline CDR1 is SGHAT and CDR2 is FQNNGV. The CDR3 loop reads CASSLGDRASGYTF. CDR3 DNA sequence: TGTGCCAGCAGCTTAGGGGACAGGGCATCTGGCTACACCTTC.

J is TRBJ1-1 and V is TRBV7-2; D is unclear. Trimming stripped 5 bases from V and 4 bases from J, with 11 bases between. This CDR3 is built from 13 residues. Germline assignment: CDR1 SGHTA and CDR2 FQGNSA. CDR3 residues: CASSASSSTEAFF. The DNA of the CDR3 is TGTGCCAGCAGCGCCTCTTCTAGCACTGAAGCTTTCTTT.

The genes are TRBV7-9 and TRBJ1-5; D is ambiguous. V dropped 1 base and J dropped 7 bases, with 14 bases sitting between them. CDR3 length: 15 residues. Germline CDR1 reads SEHNR; CDR2 reads FQNEAQ (reference sequence). The CDR3, as DNA: TGTGCCAGCAGCTTAGAAGTGGCAGGACCACAGCCCCAGCATTTT. Translating it yields CASSLEVAGPQPQHF.

This clone was picked up a small number of times. The rearrangement joins TRBV14 to TRBJ1-5; no clear D. Germline CDR1 reads SGHDN; CDR2 reads FVKESK. The CDR3 runs 16 residues. Deletions cut 2 bases from V and 6 bases from J, with 17 bases between. Here the CDR3 reads CASSQPRLHTGQPQHF. The CDR3 bases are TGTGCCAGCAGCCAACCCAGGCTACATACGGGTCAGCCCCAGCATTTT.